What follows describes a single TCR beta chain. Produced via immunoSEQ multiplex PCR; TCRdb's table is partial and in-frame only. The sample carries under 150,000 clones, approximately 84% recorded once. The CDR3 is made up of 16 amino acids. CDR1 is SQVTM and CDR2 is ANQGSEA in the germline V gene. V lost 4 bases to trimming and J lost 6 bases; unmatched junction nucleotides: 17. This sample is part of a study of blood T cell repertoires in COVID-19. The source material was peripheral blood. The TCR comes from a woman aged 80 or over with acute or convalescent COVID-19. This chain uses TRBV29-1 with TRBJ1-1, with 7 bases matching TRBD1. This chain's CDR3 is CSVVRGQPPRYAEAFF. CDR3 nucleotides: TGCAGCGTTGTGAGGGGGCAGCCACCTAGGTACGCTGAAGCTTTCTTT.